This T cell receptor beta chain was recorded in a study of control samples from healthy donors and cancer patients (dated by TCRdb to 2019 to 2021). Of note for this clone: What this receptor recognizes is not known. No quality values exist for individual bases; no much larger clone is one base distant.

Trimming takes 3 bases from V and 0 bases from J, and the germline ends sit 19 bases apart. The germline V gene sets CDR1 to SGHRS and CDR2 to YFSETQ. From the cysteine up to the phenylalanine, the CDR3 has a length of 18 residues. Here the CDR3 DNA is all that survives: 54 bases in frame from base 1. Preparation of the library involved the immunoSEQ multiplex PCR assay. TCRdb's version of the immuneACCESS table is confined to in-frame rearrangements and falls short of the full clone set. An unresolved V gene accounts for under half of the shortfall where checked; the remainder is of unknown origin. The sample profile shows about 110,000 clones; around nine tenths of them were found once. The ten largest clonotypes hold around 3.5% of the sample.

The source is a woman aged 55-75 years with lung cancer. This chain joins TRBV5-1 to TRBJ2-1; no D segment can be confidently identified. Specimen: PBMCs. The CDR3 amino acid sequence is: CASSSDSLGEFSYNEQFF. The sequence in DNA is TGCGCCAGCAGCTCTGATTCTCTAGGCGAATTCTCCTACAATGAGCAGTTCTTC.